The sequence of this T cell receptor beta chain was determined in a study of T cell responses to AZD1222 COVID-19 vaccine. Findings and limits, study-wide: Most donors were white British, females outnumbered males, and clonal diversity was possibly underestimated. Spike regions recognized by vaccine-associated CD4 TCRs spanned the protein, led by 160-218 and 743-854.

Regarding this clone: Its matching antigen is unknown.

V was clipped by 6 bases and J by 0 bases; unmatched bases: 6. Germline values: CDR1 KGHSH, CDR2 LQKENI. CDR3 length equals 15 residues. Assay: immunoSEQ multiplex PCR; the TCRdb copy retains only in-frame clones and omits some. The sample holds about 76,000 clones, nearly 90% seen once. This rearrangement joins TRBV18 to TRBJ1-2, with 8 bases lining up with TRBD1. The specimen comprised peripheral blood, sampled on day 0 of AZD1222 vaccination. This receptor was identified in an adult in good health. For the CDR3, the DNA is TGTGCCAGCTCCTACGACAGGGGCCCTAACTATGGCTACACCTTC. This gives the protein CASSYDRGPNYGYTF.